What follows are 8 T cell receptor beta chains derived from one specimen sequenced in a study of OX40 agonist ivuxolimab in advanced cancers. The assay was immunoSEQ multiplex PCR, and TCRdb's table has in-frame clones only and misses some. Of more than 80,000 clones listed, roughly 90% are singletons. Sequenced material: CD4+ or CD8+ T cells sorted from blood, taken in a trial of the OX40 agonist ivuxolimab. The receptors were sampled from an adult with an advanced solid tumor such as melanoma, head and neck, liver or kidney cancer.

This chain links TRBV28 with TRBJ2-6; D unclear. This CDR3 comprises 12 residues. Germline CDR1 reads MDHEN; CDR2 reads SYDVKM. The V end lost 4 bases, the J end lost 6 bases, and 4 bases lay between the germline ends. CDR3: CASSSEANVLTF. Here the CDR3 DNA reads TGTGCCAGCAGTTCCGAGGCCAACGTCCTGACTTTC.

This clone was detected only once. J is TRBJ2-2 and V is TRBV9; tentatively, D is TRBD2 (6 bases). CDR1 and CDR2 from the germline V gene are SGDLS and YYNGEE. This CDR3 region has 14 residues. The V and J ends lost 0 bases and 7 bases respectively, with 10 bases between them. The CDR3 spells CASSVAREFGELFF. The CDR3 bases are TGTGCCAGCAGCGTAGCCCGGGAGTTCGGGGAGCTGTTTTTT. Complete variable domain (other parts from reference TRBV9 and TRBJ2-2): DSGVTQTPKHLITATGQRVTLRCSPRSGDLSVYWYQQSLDQGLQFLIQYYNGEERAKGNILERFSAQQFPDLHSELNLSSLELGDSALYFCASSVAREFGELFFGEGSRLTVL.

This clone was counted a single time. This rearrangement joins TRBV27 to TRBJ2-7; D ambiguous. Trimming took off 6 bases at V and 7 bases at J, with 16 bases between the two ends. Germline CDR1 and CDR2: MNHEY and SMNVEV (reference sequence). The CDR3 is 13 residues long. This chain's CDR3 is CASSPPYGSEQYF. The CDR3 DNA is TGTGCCAGCAGCCCTCCCTATGGCTCGGAGCAGTACTTC.

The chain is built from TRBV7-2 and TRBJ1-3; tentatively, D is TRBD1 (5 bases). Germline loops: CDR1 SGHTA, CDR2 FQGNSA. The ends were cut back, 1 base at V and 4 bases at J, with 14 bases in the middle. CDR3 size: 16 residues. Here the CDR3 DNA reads TGTGCCAGCAGCTTAGGACAGTCGGCAGGCGGAAACACCATATATTTT. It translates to CASSLGQSAGGNTIYF. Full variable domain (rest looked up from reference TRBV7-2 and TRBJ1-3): GAGVSQSPSNKVTEKGKDVELRCDPISGHTALYWYRQSLGQGLEFLIYFQGNSAPDKSGLPSDRFSAERTGGSVSTLTIQRTQQEDSAVYLCASSLGQSAGGNTIYFGEGSWLTVV.

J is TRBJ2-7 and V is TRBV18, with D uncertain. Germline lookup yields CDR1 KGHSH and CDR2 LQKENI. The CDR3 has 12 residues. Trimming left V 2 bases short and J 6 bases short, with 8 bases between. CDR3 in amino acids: CASSPSSLEQYF. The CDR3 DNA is TGTGCCAGCTCACCATCGTCCCTCGAGCAGTACTTC.

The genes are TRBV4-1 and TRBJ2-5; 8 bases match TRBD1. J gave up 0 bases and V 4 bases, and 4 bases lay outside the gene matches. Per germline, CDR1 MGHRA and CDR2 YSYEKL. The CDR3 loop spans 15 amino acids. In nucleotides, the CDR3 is TGCGCCAGCAGCCCCGGACAGGGAAACCAAGAGACCCAGTACTTC. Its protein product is CASSPGQGNQETQYF.

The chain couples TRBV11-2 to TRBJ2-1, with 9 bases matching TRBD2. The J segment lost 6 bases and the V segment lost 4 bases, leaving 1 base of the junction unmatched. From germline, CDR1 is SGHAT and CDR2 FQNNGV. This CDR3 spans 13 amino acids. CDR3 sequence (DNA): TGTGCCAGCAGCTCGGGACTAGCCAATGAGCAGTTCTTC. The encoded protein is CASSSGLANEQFF.

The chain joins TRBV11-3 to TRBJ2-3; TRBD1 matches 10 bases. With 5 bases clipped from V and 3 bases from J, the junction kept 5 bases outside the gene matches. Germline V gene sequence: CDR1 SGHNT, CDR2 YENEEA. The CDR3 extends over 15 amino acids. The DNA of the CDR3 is TGTGCCAGCAGCCCAGGGACAGGGGAGACAGATACGCAGTATTTT. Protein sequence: CASSPGTGETDTQYF.